Listed here are 31 T cell receptor beta chains from one sample, sequenced in a study of CD8+CD57+ T cells in acquired aplastic anemia (dated by TCRdb to the late 2010s). TCRdb lists the instrument as Illumina HiSeq 2000. Profiling of TCR beta VDJ combinations and CDR3 sequences used genomic DNA as the template. In TCRdb, the public reads were trimmed at Q25 with fastp and aligned with MiXCR, with productive beta chains retained. Every distinct CDR3 protein forms one entry, paired with its most common genes and DNA. A total of 50,000 or so distinct CDR3 sequences appear in this sample, approximately 50% of them only once. The ten largest clones add up to about 15% of the sample. Flow cytometry had shown CD8+CD57+ cell expansion in the patients selected for sequencing. The specimen was sorted CD4+, CD8+, or CD8+CD57+ T cells (not recorded which) from PBMCs. The receptors were gathered from a human donor with aplastic anemia.

In this sample, this clonotype turned up a few times. This may be a read error: a much more frequent sequence differs by one nucleotide. The rearrangement joins TRBV7-6 to TRBJ1-4; 11 nucleotides match TRBD1. V lost 5 bases and J lost 4; bases outside the gene matches: 9. Germline loops: CDR1 SGHVS, CDR2 FNYEAQ. The CDR3 sequence is 17 residues long. CDR3 nucleotides: TGTGCCAGCAGCCCCAGGACAGGGGGCTCTATTAATGAAAAACTGTTTTTT. Protein sequence: CASSPRTGGSINEKLFF.

The chain has TRBV11-2 and TRBJ1-2; the match to TRBD1 covers 7 bases. Per the germline V gene, CDR1 is SGHAT and CDR2 is FQNNGV. The CDR3 consists of 14 residues. V was pared by 5 bases and J by 3 bases, with 6 bases of the junction left unmatched. The CDR3 sequence: CASSPDRTHYGYTF. CDR3 nucleotide sequence: TGTGCCAGCAGCCCGGACAGGACGCACTATGGCTACACCTTC.

The chain carries TRBV29-1 and TRBJ2-3, with 9 positions matching TRBD1. The V segment lost 5 bases and the J segment 1 base; nucleotides outside the gene matches: 1. From germline, CDR1 is SQVTM and CDR2 ANQGSEA. The CDR3 length is 13 residues. The CDR3, as DNA: TGCAGCGTTCGGGACAGGGGCACAGATACGCAGTATTTT. Residues: CSVRDRGTDTQYF.

The chain is built from TRBV7-7 and TRBJ1-6; no definite D call. The germline V gene encodes CDR1 SSHAT and CDR2 FNYEAQ (reference sequence). V was clipped by 1 base and J by 10 bases, with 8 bases between them. This CDR3 is built from 13 residues. CDR3 DNA sequence: TGTGCCAGCAGCTTAGGTGGAGACTCACCCCTCCACTTT. This sequence encodes CASSLGGDSPLHF.

This clonotype was recorded many times. The chain uses TRBV30 and TRBJ2-1, with D perhaps given as TRBD1 or TRBD2 (6 bases each). V lost 0 bases and J lost 8, with 8 bases in between. Looked up from germline, CDR1 is GTSNPN and CDR2 is SVGIG (reference sequence). CDR3 length: 12 amino acids. Here the CDR3 reads CAWSVRGDEQFF. The CDR3 DNA is TGTGCCTGGAGTGTAAGGGGGGATGAGCAGTTCTTC.

Only a few counts were recorded for this clonotype. This chain links TRBV11-1 with TRBJ1-5, with TRBD1 as a possible D gene (5 bases). Trimming pared 2 bases from V and 0 bases from J, leaving 11 bases between. Germline CDR1 and CDR2: SGHAT and FQDESV (reference sequence). CDR3 size: 16 residues. The chain's CDR3 is CASSLRGPNSNQPQHF. CDR3 in DNA: TGTGCCAGCAGCTTAAGGGGACCGAATAGCAATCAGCCCCAGCATTTT.

The rearrangement joins TRBV11-1 to TRBJ2-1; D gene ambiguous. V was shortened by 1 base and J by 10 bases, with 14 bases between the two germline ends. Germline CDR1 and CDR2: SGHAT and FQDESV (reference sequence). The CDR3 consists of 14 residues. The CDR3 bases are TGTGCCAGCAGCTTAGTTAGGACCGTCCGAGAGCAGTTCTTC. Translation gives CASSLVRTVREQFF.

This rearrangement joins TRBV7-2 to TRBJ1-6, with D uncertain. V lost 1 base to trimming and J lost 8 bases, with 9 bases between them. Germline V CDR1 and CDR2: SGHTA, FQGNSA. This CDR3 is 14 amino acids long. The CDR3 bases are TGTGCCAGCAGCTTAGGCGAAGGATATTCACCCCTCCACTTT. Protein product: CASSLGEGYSPLHF.

The chain recombines TRBV24-1 with TRBJ2-3, with D perhaps matching TRBD2 (6 bases). V lost 5 bases, J lost 2 bases, and 13 bases lay in between. The CDR3 is made up of 15 amino acids. In germline, CDR1 is KGHDR, CDR2 SFDVKD. CDR3 loop: CATSGGTSLTDTQYF. The CDR3 bases are TGTGCCACCAGTGGAGGGACTTCCCTCACAGATACGCAGTATTTT.

In its sample, this clonotype was seen many times. This chain connects TRBV19 to TRBJ1-5; 10 bases are shared with TRBD1. The CDR3 spans 14 residues. With V trimmed by 3 bases and J by 7 bases, 3 bases remained unmatched. CDR1 is LNHDA, CDR2 SQIVND, per germline (reference sequence). CDR3 region: CASSIGTGDQPQHF. The CDR3 nucleotides read TGTGCCAGTAGTATTGGGACAGGGGACCAGCCCCAGCATTTT.

This clonotype appeared a single time. This CDR3 fails to terminate in the conserved phenylalanine or tryptophan, so it likely reflects a read error. CDR3 bases: TGTGCCAGCAGCCTCCCTCGGACAGGCTACGAGCAGTACTTA. It encodes CASSLPRTGYEQYL. The chain has TRBV7-9 and TRBJ2-7; TRBD1 aligns across 7 bases. CDR1 and CDR2 from the germline V gene are SEHNR and FQNEAQ (reference sequence). J lost 3 bases, V lost 5 bases, and 7 bases had no gene match. The CDR3 contains 14 residues.

This clonotype was observed a few times. As the CDR3 is not closed by the conserved phenylalanine or tryptophan, this likely results from a read error. The chain links TRBV7-6 to TRBJ2-5; TRBD2 agrees at 11 bases. Germline trimming cut 7 bases from V and 7 bases from J; bases unmatched to any gene: 20. This CDR3 has 18 residues. Germline V gives CDR1 SGHVS, CDR2 FNYEAQ. CDR3 sequence reads: CASTKSGTSGIGGGTQYS. The CDR3 region has the DNA TGTGCCAGCACCAAATCCGGGACTAGCGGTATCGGTGGAGGGACCCAGTACTCC.

This clonotype was seen many times. The chain is built from TRBV6-6 and TRBJ1-1, with 7 bases that match TRBD1. The CDR3 spans 15 residues. CDR1 and CDR2 from the germline V gene are MNHNY and SVGAGI (reference sequence). V gave up 4 bases and J gave up 2 bases; unmatched junction bases: 7. CDR3 in amino acids: CASSFGTAENTEAFF. CDR3 nucleotides: TGTGCCAGCAGTTTCGGGACAGCCGAAAACACTGAAGCTTTCTTT.

This rearrangement joins TRBV15 to TRBJ2-6, with no clear D. V was clipped by 3 bases and J by 0 bases, with 3 bases between them. The CDR3 contains 14 residues. Germline V gives CDR1 LNHNV, CDR2 YYDKDF (reference sequence). Here the CDR3 reads CATSSDSGANVLTF. CDR3 coding DNA: TGTGCCACCAGCAGTGACTCTGGGGCCAACGTCCTGACTTTC.

The chain has TRBV25-1 and TRBJ2-7; no definite D call. Germline CDR1 reads MGHDK; CDR2 reads SYGVNS. The CDR3 loop spans 14 amino acids. Trimming removed 7 bases at V and 1 base at J, with 14 bases between. CDR3 residues: CASTSRPDSYEQYF. CDR3 sequence (DNA): TGTGCCAGCACCTCCCGCCCAGATTCCTACGAGCAGTACTTC.

The sample holds many counts of this clonotype. This sequence joins TRBV7-9 and TRBJ2-1; 9 nucleotides line up with TRBD2. Germline CDR1 SEHNR, CDR2 FQNEAQ (reference sequence). The CDR3 extends over 16 amino acids. Trimming at V came to 6 bases and at J to 4 bases, leaving 10 bases not matched to a gene. CDR3 region: CASSPGAGGNYNEQFF. CDR3 in DNA: TGTGCCAGCAGTCCCGGGGCGGGGGGGAATTACAATGAGCAGTTCTTC. Drawing the rest from reference TRBV7-9 and TRBJ2-1, the complete variable domain is DTGVSQNPRHKITKRGQNVTFRCDPISEHNRLYWYRQTLGQGPEFLTYFQNEAQLEKSRLLSDRFSAERPKGSFSTLEIQRTEQGDSAMYLCASSPGAGGNYNEQFFGPGTRLTVL.

In its sample, this clonotype was seen a few times. The genes are TRBV10-3 and TRBJ2-7; no firm D call. The V end was cut by 3 bases, the J end by 5 bases, with 11 bases between. Germline V gene lookup returns CDR1 ENHRY and CDR2 SYGVKD. The CDR3 loop spans 13 amino acids. The CDR3 spells CAISEGLVDEQYV. The DNA of the CDR3 is TGTGCCATCAGTGAAGGTTTAGTTGACGAGCAGTACGTC.

There are many counts of this clonotype. The chain employs TRBV9 and TRBJ1-2; the D is unclear. The germline gives CDR1 SGDLS, CDR2 YYNGEE. This CDR3 is 13 amino acids long. With 0 bases removed from V and 0 bases from J, the gap between germline ends came to 3 bases. Here the CDR3 DNA reads TGTGCCAGCAGCGTAGAAGCTAACTATGGCTACACCTTC. Amino acids: CASSVEANYGYTF. Full variable domain (missing parts from reference TRBV9 and TRBJ1-2): DSGVTQTPKHLITATGQRVTLRCSPRSGDLSVYWYQQSLDQGLQFLIQYYNGEERAKGNILERFSAQQFPDLHSELNLSSLELGDSALYFCASSVEANYGYTFGSGTRLTVV.

This clonotype was observed at least ten times. The chain couples TRBV20-1 to TRBJ2-1; TRBD2 matches at 15 bases. Unmatched junction bases numbered 8, after V lost 5 bases and J lost 9 bases. The CDR3 sequence is 15 residues long. Germline lookup yields CDR1 DFQATT and CDR2 SNEGSKA (reference sequence). CDR3 region: CSAEGTSGGYFEQFF. The CDR3 region has the DNA TGCAGTGCTGAGGGGACTAGCGGGGGGTATTTTGAGCAGTTCTTC.

Turning to this clonotype: A much larger clone is a single base away; this may be a read error. The rearrangement joins TRBV4-2 to TRBJ2-2; tentatively, D is TRBD1 or TRBD2 (7 bases each). CDR1 is LGHNA, CDR2 YNFKEQ, per germline. Trimming cost V 5 bases and J 5 bases, with 15 bases left between them. The CDR3 sequence is 15 residues long. The CDR3 sequence: CASSLGGGGTGELFF. The CDR3 coding sequence is TGTGCCAGCAGCTTAGGGGGCGGGGGTACCGGGGAGCTGTTTTTT.

This chain uses TRBV19 with TRBJ1-1; D is possibly TRBD1 (5 bases). The CDR3 length is 14 residues. The germline V gene encodes CDR1 LNHDA and CDR2 SQIVND (reference sequence). The V end lost 5 bases, the J end lost 1 base, and 11 bases lay between the germline ends. The CDR3 here is CASSSGGKNTEAFF. CDR3 nucleotide sequence: TGTGCCAGTAGTTCGGGGGGAAAGAACACTGAAGCTTTCTTT.

This clonotype was recorded once. V is TRBV11-2 and J is TRBJ1-6, with TRBD1 as a possible D gene (5 bases). The CDR3 sequence is 13 residues long. The V end lost 1 base, the J end lost 10 bases, and 8 bases lay between the germline ends. Per germline, CDR1 SGHAT and CDR2 FQNNGV. CDR3 sequence reads: CASSLAGESPLHF. In DNA form, the CDR3 reads TGTGCCAGCAGCTTAGCGGGGGAATCACCCCTCCACTTT.

The gene calls are TRBV19 and TRBJ2-1; D perhaps matches TRBD1 (7 bases). Germline V lookup: CDR1 LNHDA, CDR2 SQIVND (reference sequence). This CDR3 contains 14 residues. V dropped 3 bases and J dropped 5 bases, with 11 bases sitting between them. The CDR3 sequence is CASSIRRGDNEQFF. The CDR3 region has the DNA TGTGCCAGTAGTATCCGCAGGGGGGACAATGAGCAGTTCTTC.

For the CDR3, the DNA is TGTGCCAGCAGCGTACAGGACAGGGACAATGAGCAGTTCTTC. Its protein product is CASSVQDRDNEQFF. The chain carries TRBV27 and TRBJ2-1; 8 nucleotides agree with TRBD1. The CDR3 runs 14 residues. V lost 6 bases to trimming and J lost 5 bases; unmatched junction nucleotides: 6. Germline lookup yields CDR1 MNHEY and CDR2 SMNVEV (reference sequence).

This clonotype came up once. The chain employs TRBV2 and TRBJ2-3, with TRBD2 matching over 9 bases. Germline V gives CDR1 SNHLY, CDR2 FYNNEI. V gave up 4 bases and J gave up 5 bases; unmatched junction bases: 4. The CDR3 has 14 amino acids. The CDR3 bases are TGTGCCAGCAGTGCCATAGCGGGGGAAGATACGCAGTATTTT. The encoded protein is CASSAIAGEDTQYF.

This clonotype was detected many times. V is TRBV7-9 and J is TRBJ1-1, with D possibly TRBD1 on 5 matching bases. The germline V gene has CDR1 SEHNR and CDR2 FQNEAQ (reference sequence). Trimming removed 0 bases from V and 1 base from J, with 9 bases in between. This CDR3 spans 15 amino acids. The CDR3 spells CASSLAGVGNTEAFF. The CDR3 nucleotides read TGTGCCAGCAGCTTAGCAGGGGTCGGGAACACTGAAGCTTTCTTT.

The chain links TRBV5-6 to TRBJ1-5; no firm D call. The CDR3 loop spans 11 amino acids. The germline V and J ends were trimmed by 0 bases and 7 bases, with 2 bases remaining between them. From germline, CDR1 is SGHDT and CDR2 YYEEEE. The DNA for the CDR3 is TGTGCCAGCAGCTTGGGGCAGCCCCAGCATTTT. This sequence encodes CASSLGQPQHF. Filled out from reference TRBV5-6 and TRBJ1-5, the complete variable domain reads DAGVTQSPTHLIKTRGQQVTLRCSPKSGHDTVSWYQQALGQGPQFIFQYYEEEERQRGNFPDRFSGHQFPNYSSELNVNALLLGDSALYLCASSLGQPQHFGDGTRLSIL.

This clonotype was seen many times. The chain couples TRBV7-9 to TRBJ2-5; TRBD2 matches at 9 bases. The CDR3 covers 18 residues. Germline CDR1 is SEHNR and CDR2 is FQNEAQ (reference sequence). Losses at the gene ends were 4 bases for V and 1 base for J; bases not matched to a gene: 13. The CDR3 protein is CASSSLLGAGGFQETQYF. The CDR3 nucleotides are TGTGCCAGCAGCTCCCTCCTGGGGGCGGGGGGGTTCCAAGAGACCCAGTACTTC.

The V gene is TRBV15, the J gene TRBJ2-5, with 9 bases lining up with TRBD1. In germline, CDR1 is LNHNV, CDR2 YYDKDF (reference sequence). This CDR3 contains 15 residues. With V trimmed by 3 bases and J by 1 base, 3 bases remained unmatched. CDR3 in amino acids: CATSRDRGPQETQYF. Written as DNA, the CDR3 is TGTGCCACCAGCAGGGACAGGGGCCCCCAAGAGACCCAGTACTTC.

This clonotype has at least ten counts. The chain couples TRBV11-1 to TRBJ2-3; 8 positions match TRBD1. The CDR3 runs to 15 residues. The V gene's germline CDR1 is SGHAT and CDR2 FQDESV (reference sequence). V shed 5 bases and J 0 bases; nucleotides not matched to a gene: 4. The CDR3 coding sequence is TGTGCCAGCAGCCCTAGACAGGGGAGCACAGATACGCAGTATTTT. It codes for CASSPRQGSTDTQYF. The variable domain in full, with the rest retrieved from reference TRBV11-1 and TRBJ2-3, is EAEVAQSPRYKITEKSQAVAFWCDPISGHATLYWYRQILGQGPELLVQFQDESVVDDSQLPKDRFSAERLKGVDSTLKIQPAELGDSAMYLCASSPRQGSTDTQYFGPGTRLTVL.

The rearrangement uses TRBV10-3 and TRBJ1-4; 8 bases agree with TRBD1. Germline V gene data show CDR1 as ENHRY and CDR2 as SYGVKD. This CDR3 comprises 15 residues. V lost 4 bases, J lost 2 bases, and 3 bases stayed unmatched. CDR3 loop: CAISGRTGTNEKLFF. As DNA, the CDR3 is TGTGCCATCAGTGGAAGGACAGGGACTAATGAAAAACTGTTTTTT.